A single sample gave rise to the 22 T cell receptor beta chains below, sequenced in a study of blood T cell repertoires in COVID-19. TCRdb's table, derived via immunoSEQ multiplex PCR, lists solely in-frame clones and lacks some. The sample has 250,000 or so clones; about 82% are singletons. The material sequenced was PBMCs or T cells enriched from blood (not recorded which). All receptors come from a woman aged 50 to 60 who had recovered from COVID-19.

This clone was detected only once. The chain couples TRBV11-1 to TRBJ2-7, with 7 bases identical to TRBD1. Looked up from germline, CDR1 is SGHAT and CDR2 is FQDESV (reference sequence). CDR3 size: 15 residues. V lost 3 bases, J lost 0 bases, and 5 bases stayed unmatched. The chain's CDR3 is CASSFETGPSYEQYF. The CDR3 bases are TGTGCCAGCAGCTTCGAGACAGGGCCCTCCTACGAGCAGTACTTC.

This chain links TRBV4-2 with TRBJ2-3; the match to TRBD2 covers 11 bases. J gave up 4 bases and V 2 bases, and 5 bases lay outside the gene matches. CDR3 length: 16 residues. Germline V CDR1 and CDR2: LGHNA, YNFKEQ. CDR3 bases: TGTGCCAGCAGCCAAACTAGCGGGAGAGTCGCAGATACGCAGTATTTT. Translation gives CASSQTSGRVADTQYF.

This clone was seen more than once but under ten times. This rearrangement joins TRBV25-1 to TRBJ1-4; 10 nucleotides agree with TRBD1. Looked up from germline, CDR1 is MGHDK and CDR2 is SYGVNS. With 2 bases clipped from V and 8 bases from J, the junction kept 8 bases outside the gene matches. This CDR3 spans 16 amino acids. CDR3 residues: CASSERWTGGLEKLFF. The CDR3 bases are TGTGCCAGCAGTGAAAGATGGACAGGGGGACTAGAAAAACTGTTTTTT.

The chain carries TRBV29-1 and TRBJ2-7; 11 bases are a match to TRBD1. Germline V gene sequence: CDR1 SQVTM, CDR2 ANQGSEA. The CDR3 consists of 13 residues. V lost 7 bases to trimming and J lost 7 bases; unmatched junction nucleotides: 9. The CDR3 loop is CSAAGGTGGEQYF. The CDR3 nucleotides read TGCAGCGCTGCCGGGGGGACAGGGGGAGAGCAGTACTTC.

The chain employs TRBV19 and TRBJ2-7, with 8 bases fitting TRBD2. Germline V lookup: CDR1 LNHDA, CDR2 SQIVND (reference sequence). The CDR3 loop spans 14 amino acids. V lost 8 bases, J lost 0 bases, and 6 bases stayed unmatched. CDR3 loop: CASSAGGISYEQYF. In DNA, the CDR3 is TGTGCCAGTTCGGCGGGAGGCATCTCCTACGAGCAGTACTTC.

The gene calls are TRBV19 and TRBJ2-3; 8 bases are shared with TRBD2. Germline V CDR1 and CDR2: LNHDA, SQIVND (reference sequence). Unmatched junction bases numbered 2, after V lost 4 bases and J lost 5 bases. The CDR3 sequence is 13 residues long. The CDR3 region is CASSSGRRDTQYF. The CDR3, as DNA: TGTGCCAGTAGTAGCGGGAGGAGAGATACGCAGTATTTT. The full variable domain, completed using reference TRBV19 and TRBJ2-3, is DGGITQSPKYLFRKEGQNVTLSCEQNLNHDAMYWYRQDPGQGLRLIYYSQIVNDFQKGDIAEGYSVSREKKESFPLTVTSAQKNPTAFYLCASSSGRRDTQYFGPGTRLTVL.

The chain couples TRBV12-5 to TRBJ2-1; D is perhaps TRBD2 (5 bases). Germline CDR1 and CDR2: LGHNT and FRNRAP. Trimming removed 1 base at V and 15 bases at J, with 16 bases between. This CDR3 contains 13 residues. CDR3 sequence (DNA): TGTGCTAGTGGTTTGGACCCGCCGGGGATCAGGTTCTTC. Translated, it gives CASGLDPPGIRFF.

The chain joins TRBV7-9 to TRBJ2-7; 9 nucleotides line up with TRBD1. Looked up from germline, CDR1 is SEHNR and CDR2 is FQNEAQ (reference sequence). The CDR3 totals 15 residues. Trimming removed 4 bases from V and 3 bases from J; junction bases left unmatched: 7. The CDR3 nucleotides are TGTGCCAGCAGCTCCGAAAGGACAGGGGTCTACGAGCAGTACTTC. Its protein product is CASSSERTGVYEQYF.

This rearrangement joins TRBV28 to TRBJ2-3, with D uncertain. The germline CDR1 and CDR2 sequences are MDHEN and SYDVKM. V lost 6 bases, J lost 4 bases, and 8 bases lay in between. This CDR3 comprises 12 residues. CDR3 sequence: CASSPSSDTQYF. CDR3 bases: TGTGCCAGCAGCCCCTCGTCAGATACGCAGTATTTT.

The chain has TRBV7-2 and TRBJ2-7; 10 bases fit TRBD1. This CDR3 contains 14 residues. Germline CDR1 and CDR2: SGHTA and FQGNSA. The trim removed 4 bases at V and 6 bases at J, leaving 6 bases unmatched. CDR3 in DNA: TGTGCCAGCAGCTCCGGGACAGGGGCCCTCGAGCAGTACTTC. The encoded protein is CASSSGTGALEQYF. The full variable domain, with the rest looked up from reference TRBV7-2 and TRBJ2-7, is GAGVSQSPSNKVTEKGKDVELRCDPISGHTALYWYRQSLGQGLEFLIYFQGNSAPDKSGLPSDRFSAERTGGSVSTLTIQRTQQEDSAVYLCASSSGTGALEQYFGPGTRLTVT.

The chain uses TRBV27 and TRBJ1-5, with 8 positions matching TRBD1. Germline values: CDR1 MNHEY, CDR2 SMNVEV (reference sequence). V lost 8 bases, J lost 6 bases, and 9 bases stayed unmatched. The CDR3 contains 14 residues. CDR3 sequence reads: CASRGPGGFQPQHF. Written as DNA, the CDR3 is TGTGCCAGCCGTGGCCCAGGGGGCTTTCAGCCCCAGCATTTT.

The chain recombines TRBV18 with TRBJ1-5; TRBD1 agrees at 7 bases. This CDR3 is built from 16 residues. J gave up 4 bases and V 6 bases, and 12 bases lay outside the gene matches. CDR1 KGHSH and CDR2 LQKENI come from the germline V gene. The CDR3: CASSPGGQDRNQPQHF. As DNA, the CDR3 is TGTGCCAGCTCTCCTGGAGGACAGGACAGAAATCAGCCCCAGCATTTT. Variable domain in full (rest from reference TRBV18 and TRBJ1-5): NAGVMQNPRHLVRRRGQEARLRCSPMKGHSHVYWYRQLPEEGLKFMVYLQKENIIDESGMPKERFSAEFPKEGPSILRIQQVVRGDSAAYFCASSPGGQDRNQPQHFGDGTRLSIL.

This clone was detected a few times. The V gene is TRBV5-8, the J gene TRBJ1-5; D uncertain. The germline gives CDR1 SGHTS, CDR2 YDEGEE. This CDR3 has 12 amino acids. Trimming left V 4 bases short and J 3 bases short, with 5 bases between. The CDR3 coding sequence is TGTGCCAGCAGCGTATACAATCAGCCCCAGCATTTT. Translated: CASSVYNQPQHF.

The chain links TRBV14 to TRBJ2-5, with D uncertain. Germline loops: CDR1 SGHDN, CDR2 FVKESK. The CDR3 contains 14 residues. V lost 4 bases to trimming and J lost 0 bases, with 9 bases between them. CDR3 amino acids: CASSLAEYQETQYF. In nucleotides, the CDR3 is TGTGCCAGCAGCCTTGCGGAGTACCAAGAGACCCAGTACTTC. The full variable domain, rest sourced from reference TRBV14 and TRBJ2-5, is EAGVTQFPSHSVIEKGQTVTLRCDPISGHDNLYWYRRVMGKEIKFLLHFVKESKQDESGMPNNRFLAERTGGTYSTLKVQPAELEDSGVYFCASSLAEYQETQYFGPGTRLLVL.

This clone was counted a single time. J is TRBJ1-1 and V is TRBV4-3, with a possible D match to TRBD1 (6 bases). In germline, CDR1 is LGHNA, CDR2 YSLEER. Trimming left V 1 base short and J 0 bases short, with 15 bases between. This CDR3 spans 17 amino acids. The CDR3 region has the DNA TGCGCCAGCAGCCAAGTGGGGGGCGCGGGGGTGAACACTGAAGCTTTCTTT. It codes for CASSQVGGAGVNTEAFF.

V is TRBV5-4 and J is TRBJ2-1; perhaps TRBD1 as D (5 bases). In germline, CDR1 is SGHNT, CDR2 YYREEE (reference sequence). This CDR3 region has 14 residues. The V and J ends lost 1 base and 7 bases respectively, with 12 bases between them. In nucleotides, the CDR3 is TGTGCCAGCAGCTTGACAGGATCACCGAATGAGCAGTTCTTC. This encodes CASSLTGSPNEQFF.

The chain couples TRBV13 to TRBJ2-5; D unresolved. The CDR3 sequence is 12 residues long. Per germline, CDR1 PRHDT and CDR2 FYEKMQ (reference sequence). Trimming stripped 5 bases from V and 4 bases from J, with 8 bases between. The CDR3 DNA reads as TGTGCCAGCAGCGACACCCCAGAGACCCAGTACTTC. It codes for CASSDTPETQYF.

The rearrangement uses TRBV9 and TRBJ2-3; 9 bases map to TRBD2. There are 17 residues in the CDR3. Germline V lookup: CDR1 SGDLS, CDR2 YYNGEE. V lost 0 bases to trimming and J lost 1 base; unmatched junction nucleotides: 6. The CDR3 loop is CASSVGLAGDGTDTQYF. The CDR3, as DNA: TGTGCCAGCAGCGTAGGATTAGCGGGAGACGGCACAGATACGCAGTATTTT.

The genes are TRBV19 and TRBJ1-1, with D perhaps matching TRBD1 (6 bases). Germline CDR1 LNHDA, CDR2 SQIVND (reference sequence). The ends were cut back, 6 bases at V and 1 base at J, with 12 bases in the middle. The CDR3 totals 14 residues. The CDR3 loop reads CASRGPGANTEAFF. CDR3 in DNA: TGTGCCAGTAGGGGTCCAGGGGCGAACACTGAAGCTTTCTTT.

This CDR3 reads CAISGLSGNTEAFF. In nucleotides, the CDR3 is TGTGCCATCAGTGGTTTGTCCGGGAACACTGAAGCTTTCTTT. The chain couples TRBV10-3 to TRBJ1-1, with no clear D. CDR3 length: 14 amino acids. Per the germline V gene, CDR1 is ENHRY and CDR2 is SYGVKD. V lost 4 bases, J lost 1 base, and 10 bases lay in between.

V is TRBV3-1 (or the pseudogene TRBV3-2) and J is TRBJ2-5, with 11 nucleotides matching TRBD2. The germline gives CDR1 LGHDT, CDR2 YNNKEL (reference sequence). The length of the CDR3 is 16 residues. After removal of 4 bases from V and 4 bases from J, the junction contained 8 bases not matched to a gene. The CDR3 coding sequence is TGTGCCAGCAGCCCACTTACTAGCGGGAGTAGAGAGACCCAGTACTTC. Protein sequence: CASSPLTSGSRETQYF.

The chain joins TRBV4-3 to TRBJ1-1, with 10 nucleotides matching TRBD1. The CDR3 is made up of 16 amino acids. The ends lost 1 base at V and 4 bases at J; junction bases unmatched: 6. The germline V gene has CDR1 LGHNA and CDR2 YSLEER. The CDR3 sequence: CASSQVGTGVGTEAFF. The CDR3 DNA reads TGCGCCAGCAGCCAAGTCGGGACAGGGGTGGGCACTGAAGCTTTCTTT.